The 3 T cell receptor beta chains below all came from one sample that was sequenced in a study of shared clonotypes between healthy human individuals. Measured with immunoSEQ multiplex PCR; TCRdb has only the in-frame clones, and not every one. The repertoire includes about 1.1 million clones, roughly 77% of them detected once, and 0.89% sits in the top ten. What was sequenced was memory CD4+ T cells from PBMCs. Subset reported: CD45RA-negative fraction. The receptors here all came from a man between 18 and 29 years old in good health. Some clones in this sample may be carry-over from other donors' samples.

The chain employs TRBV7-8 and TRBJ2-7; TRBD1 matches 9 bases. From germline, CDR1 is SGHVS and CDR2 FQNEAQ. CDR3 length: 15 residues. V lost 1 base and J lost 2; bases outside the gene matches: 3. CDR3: CASSLETGGPYEQYF. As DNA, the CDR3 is TGTGCCAGCAGCTTAGAAACAGGGGGCCCCTACGAGCAGTACTTC.

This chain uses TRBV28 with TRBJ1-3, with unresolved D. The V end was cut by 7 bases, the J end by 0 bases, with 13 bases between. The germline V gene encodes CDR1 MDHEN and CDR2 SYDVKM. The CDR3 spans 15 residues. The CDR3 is CASNEDGHSGNTIYF. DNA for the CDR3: TGTGCCAGCAACGAGGACGGCCACTCTGGAAACACCATATATTTT. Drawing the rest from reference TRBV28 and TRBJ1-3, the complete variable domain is DVKVTQSSRYLVKRTGEKVFLECVQDMDHENMFWYRQDPGLGLRLIYFSYDVKMKEKGDIPEGYSVSREKKERFSLILESASTNQTSMYLCASNEDGHSGNTIYFGEGSWLTVV.

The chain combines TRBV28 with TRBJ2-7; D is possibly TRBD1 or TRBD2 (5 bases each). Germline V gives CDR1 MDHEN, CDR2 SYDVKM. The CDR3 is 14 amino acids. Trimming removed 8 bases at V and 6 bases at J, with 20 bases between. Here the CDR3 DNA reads TGTGCCAGCGGAACCGGGACGCAAGTATTCGAGCAGTACTTC. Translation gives CASGTGTQVFEQYF. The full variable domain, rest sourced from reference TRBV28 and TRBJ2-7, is DVKVTQSSRYLVKRTGEKVFLECVQDMDHENMFWYRQDPGLGLRLIYFSYDVKMKEKGDIPEGYSVSREKKERFSLILESASTNQTSMYLCASGTGTQVFEQYFGPGTRLTVT.